These 2 T cell receptor beta chains came from one sample sequenced in a study of T cells in Graves' hyperthyroidism and ophthalmopathy. Researchers amplified the TCR beta CDR3 regions from RNA transcripts. TCR CDR3 underwent first-round RT-PCR with the HTBI primer set. TCRdb analysed the multiplex PCR reads with MiXCR anew, one entry per CDR3 protein. The top ten clones hold around 48% of a sample with under 350,000 distinct CDR3 sequences, approximately 22% of them seen once. Sample: blood. These receptors came from a woman in her forties or fifties with Graves' hyperthyroidism.

This clonotype has ten or more counts. This chain uses TRBV11-2 with TRBJ2-7; TRBD2 matches at 11 bases. The CDR3 is made up of 18 amino acids. The germline CDR1 and CDR2 sequences are SGHAT and FQNNGV. Unmatched junction bases numbered 13, after V lost 4 bases and J lost 2 bases. The CDR3 loop reads CASSSRSGTSGRTYEQYF. The CDR3 nucleotides are TGTGCCAGCAGCTCCCGGAGTGGGACTAGCGGTCGAACCTACGAGCAGTACTTC. The whole variable domain, remainder taken from reference TRBV11-2 and TRBJ2-7, is EAGVAQSPRYKIIEKRQSVAFWCNPISGHATLYWYQQILGQGPKLLIQFQNNGVVDDSQLPKDRFSAERLKGVDSTLKIQPAKLEDSAVYLCASSSRSGTSGRTYEQYFGPGTRLTVT.

Note on this clonotype: It may be a read error: a sequence one base away is much more abundant. The chain carries TRBV18 and TRBJ2-7; D gene unclear. This CDR3 has 16 amino acids. Germline loops: CDR1 KGHSH, CDR2 LQKENI. The CDR3 sequence is CASSPGRTSIGYEQCF. The CDR3 DNA follows: TGTGCCAGCTCACCCGGTAGGACCTCCATCGGCTACGAGCAGTGCTTC.